The next 12 T cell receptor beta chains were all read from a single sample in a study of cytomegalovirus exposure and HLA in healthy donors. Vbeta (60) and Jbeta (13) primers were used in the PCR. Sequencing used immunoSEQ multiplex PCR; TCRdb keeps in-frame clones, though not all of them. The sample has approximately 110,000 clones; 70% to 80% are singletons. Sequencing input: PBMCs. These receptors all come from a woman in her thirties in good health and CMV-seropositive.

V usage is TRBV7-9 and J usage is TRBJ2-5; no definite D call. Germline values: CDR1 SEHNR, CDR2 FQNEAQ (reference sequence). The CDR3 has 12 residues. Deletions cut 7 bases from V and 0 bases from J, with 6 bases between. As DNA, the CDR3 is TGTGCCAGCATGCCTAACCAAGAGACCCAGTACTTC. This translates into CASMPNQETQYF. Looking up the rest from reference TRBV7-9 and TRBJ2-5 gives the full variable domain: DTGVSQNPRHKITKRGQNVTFRCDPISEHNRLYWYRQTLGQGPEFLTYFQNEAQLEKSRLLSDRFSAERPKGSFSTLEIQRTEQGDSAMYLCASMPNQETQYFGPGTRLLVL.

The chain uses TRBV6-5 and TRBJ1-1; D is uncertain. The CDR3 length is 12 residues. Looked up from germline, CDR1 is MNHEY and CDR2 is SVGAGI. V lost 6 bases and J lost 4, with 9 bases in between. In DNA, the CDR3 is TGTGCCAGCAGGGATCGGGTCACTGAAGCTTTCTTT. The encoded protein is CASRDRVTEAFF.

CDR3 sequence (DNA): TGCGCCAGCAGCTTGGAGACCCCCGGGACCGGGGAGCTGTTTTTT. Translation gives CASSLETPGTGELFF. V gene TRBV5-1 combines with J gene TRBJ2-2; D call uncertain. From germline, CDR1 is SGHRS and CDR2 YFSETQ. CDR3 length: 15 amino acids. V dropped 0 bases and J dropped 5 bases, with 11 bases sitting between them.

This chain joins TRBV19 and TRBJ2-2; TRBD1 might be the D (6 bases). This CDR3 is built from 15 residues. Germline-derived CDR1 and CDR2 are LNHDA and SQIVND (reference sequence). V shed 3 bases and J shed 8 bases, with 16 bases lying between them. CDR3: CASSITGSQSGELFF. The CDR3 bases are TGTGCCAGTAGTATTACAGGGTCGCAGAGTGGGGAGCTGTTTTTT. Drawing the rest from reference TRBV19 and TRBJ2-2, the complete variable domain is DGGITQSPKYLFRKEGQNVTLSCEQNLNHDAMYWYRQDPGQGLRLIYYSQIVNDFQKGDIAEGYSVSREKKESFPLTVTSAQKNPTAFYLCASSITGSQSGELFFGEGSRLTVL.

Only a few counts were recorded for this clone. The chain links TRBV6-5 to TRBJ1-5; D may be TRBD1 (6 bases). The CDR3 consists of 14 residues. CDR1 MNHEY and CDR2 SVGAGI come from the germline V gene. Trimming cost V 6 bases and J 3 bases, with 12 bases left between them. CDR3 in amino acids: CASRPTGPNQPQHF. The CDR3, as DNA: TGTGCCAGCAGGCCAACAGGGCCCAATCAGCCCCAGCATTTT.

The chain couples TRBV6-6 to TRBJ1-1; D not resolved. The CDR3 runs to 15 residues. Germline CDR1 is MNHNY and CDR2 is SVGAGI (reference sequence). Trimming left V 0 bases short and J 3 bases short, with 11 bases between. In nucleotides, the CDR3 is TGTGCCAGCAGTTACTCGATCTACGGGGACACTGAAGCTTTCTTT. It translates to CASSYSIYGDTEAFF.

The chain combines TRBV5-1 with TRBJ1-1, with TRBD1 as a possible D gene (6 bases). Trimming left V 1 base short and J 0 bases short, with 19 bases between. Germline values: CDR1 SGHRS, CDR2 YFSETQ. The CDR3 runs to 18 residues. As DNA, the CDR3 is TGCGCCAGCAGCTTGATGCCGGGGGGCGAGGGGATGAACACTGAAGCTTTCTTT. It specifies CASSLMPGGEGMNTEAFF.

This clone has just a few counts. This chain connects TRBV6-5 to TRBJ1-3, with TRBD1 identical over 9 bases. V was clipped by 5 bases and J by 10 bases; unmatched bases: 9. Germline V gives CDR1 MNHEY, CDR2 SVGAGI. CDR3 length equals 14 residues. The CDR3: CASSARDRVGTIYF. The CDR3, as DNA: TGTGCCAGCAGTGCCCGGGACAGGGTGGGGACCATATATTTT.

V gene TRBV19 combines with J gene TRBJ2-5, with 7 nucleotides matching TRBD1. This CDR3 region has 15 residues. The germline V gene has CDR1 LNHDA and CDR2 SQIVND (reference sequence). V trimming: 3 bases; J trimming: 2 bases; junction bases outside the gene matches: 6. CDR3 region: CASSISRDRQETQYF. The CDR3 DNA is TGTGCCAGTAGTATTTCCCGGGACAGACAAGAGACCCAGTACTTC. Full variable domain (remainder filled in from reference TRBV19 and TRBJ2-5): DGGITQSPKYLFRKEGQNVTLSCEQNLNHDAMYWYRQDPGQGLRLIYYSQIVNDFQKGDIAEGYSVSREKKESFPLTVTSAQKNPTAFYLCASSISRDRQETQYFGPGTRLLVL.

The chain has TRBV7-8 and TRBJ2-7, with D maybe TRBD1 (5 bases). The length of the CDR3 is 14 residues. Trimming stripped 1 base from V and 2 bases from J, with 9 bases between. CDR1 SGHVS and CDR2 FQNEAQ come from the germline V gene. Here the CDR3 reads CASSLVQDTYEQYF. Written as DNA, the CDR3 is TGTGCCAGCAGCTTAGTACAGGATACCTACGAGCAGTACTTC. The whole variable domain, remainder taken from reference TRBV7-8 and TRBJ2-7, is GAGVSQSPRYKVAKRGQDVALRCDPISGHVSLFWYQQALGQGPEFLTYFQNEAQLDKSGLPSDRFFAERPEGSVSTLKIQRTQQEDSAVYLCASSLVQDTYEQYFGPGTRLTVT.

The chain recombines TRBV27 with TRBJ2-2, with TRBD2 matching 12 bases. Germline V CDR1 and CDR2: MNHEY, SMNVEV (reference sequence). This CDR3 has 15 residues. The trim removed 6 bases at V and 5 bases at J, leaving 4 bases unmatched. The CDR3 DNA reads as TGTGCCAGCAGACTAGCGGGAGGTAATACCGGGGAGCTGTTTTTT. Its translation: CASRLAGGNTGELFF.

Only one count was recorded for this clone. The rearrangement uses TRBV6-5 and TRBJ1-1; TRBD1 might be the D (6 bases). Between the trimmed V and J ends, which lost 6 bases and 5 bases, there was a span of 16 bases. The CDR3 runs to 14 residues. The germline CDR1 and CDR2 sequences are MNHEY and SVGAGI. The CDR3 is CASRDPTRGTEAFF. The CDR3 DNA sequence: TGTGCCAGCAGAGACCCAACCAGGGGAACTGAAGCTTTCTTT.